The source of this T cell receptor beta chain is a study of T cells in Graves' hyperthyroidism and ophthalmopathy. General study findings and limits: Also found in blood were most expanded thyroid clonotypes above 0.001.

The investigators amplified TCR beta CDR3 regions from RNA transcripts. Using the HTBI primer set, a first-round RT-PCR was run on the TCR CDR3. MiXCR was run by TCRdb on the multiplex PCR reads, yielding one entry per CDR3 protein. The sample shows hundreds of thousands of distinct CDR3 sequences, 45% of them seen only once. The CDR3 loop spans 16 amino acids. CDR1 is SEHNR, CDR2 FQNEAQ, per germline (reference sequence). Not enrolled were patients with uncontrolled infection, other autoimmune disease, pregnancy or lactation. A word on this clonotype: Its antigen is unknown. One end of the junction does not line up with germline, which may come from a read error.

Input material: peripheral blood or thyroid tissue (not recorded which). The J gene is TRBJ1-2, the V gene TRBV7-9; TRBD1 agrees at 8 bases. The clonotype was recovered from an adult man with Graves' disease, either hyperthyroidism or ophthalmopathy (not recorded which). The CDR3 protein is CASSFAGQGANYGYTF. The CDR3, as DNA: TGCGCCAGCAGCTTCGCCGGACAGGGAGCTAACTATGGCTACACCTTC.